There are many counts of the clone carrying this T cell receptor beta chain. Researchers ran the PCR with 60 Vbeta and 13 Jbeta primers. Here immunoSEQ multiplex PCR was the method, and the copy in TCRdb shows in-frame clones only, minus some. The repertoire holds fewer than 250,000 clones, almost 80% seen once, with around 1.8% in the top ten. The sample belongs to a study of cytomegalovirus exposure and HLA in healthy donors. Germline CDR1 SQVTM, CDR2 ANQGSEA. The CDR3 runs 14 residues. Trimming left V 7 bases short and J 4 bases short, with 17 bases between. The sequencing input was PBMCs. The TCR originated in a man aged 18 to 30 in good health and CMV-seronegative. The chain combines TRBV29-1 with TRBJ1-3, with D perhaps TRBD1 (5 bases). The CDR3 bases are TGCAGCGGCCAAGGAGGGGCTGGAGGAAACACCATATATTTT. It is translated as CSGQGGAGGNTIYF.